The rows below give T cell receptor beta chains drawn from one sample of a study of T cell responses to AZD1222 COVID-19 vaccine. Method: immunoSEQ multiplex PCR; TCRdb's copy keeps in-frame clones and lacks some. The table has some 120,000 clones, about 89% seen once. The sample consisted of peripheral blood, taken on day 0 of AZD1222 vaccination. These receptors all come from an adult in good health. Each CDR3 is given with its conserved first and last residue. D genes are given only for firm matches. Size is omitted from some rows. Given values are once, few, many or a class for expanded clones.

V gene	D gene	J gene	clone size	CDR3 DNA	CDR3 protein
TRBV24-1	TRBD1	TRBJ2-7	NA	TGTGCCACCCGTCCGACAGGGGAAGCGCCCTACGAGCAGTACTTC	CATRPTGEAPYEQYF
TRBV5-1	TRBD1	TRBJ1-1	NA	TGCGCCAGCCACAGGGGGATGAACACTGAAGCTTTCTTT	CASHRGMNTEAFF
TRBV29-1	NA	TRBJ1-5	once	TGCAGCGTTGGAGGGGCGGTTGATCAGCCCCAGCATTTT	CSVGGAVDQPQHF
TRBV6-2/TRBV6-3	NA	TRBJ1-2	NA	TGTGCCAGCAGCTGGGGACGGTGGTATGGCTACACCTTC	CASSWGRWYGYTF
TRBV6-1	TRBD1	TRBJ1-1	NA	TGTGCCAGCAGTGAAAGGGGACAGGGGACAAACACTGAAGCTTTCTTT	CASSERGQGTNTEAFF
TRBV25-1	TRBD2	TRBJ2-3	NA	TGTGCCAGCAGTGAATTGGCGAGCGGGGGAGGAGATACGCAGTATTTT	CASSELASGGGDTQYF
TRBV5-8	NA	TRBJ1-2	NA	TGTGCCAGCAGCTTGGAACCGGGGGCTAACTATGGCTACACCTTC	CASSLEPGANYGYTF
TRBV5-1	NA	TRBJ2-5	NA	TGCGCCAGCAGCTTGCCCGCGGAGACCCAGTACTTC	CASSLPAETQYF
TRBV7-7	TRBD1	TRBJ1-1	NA	TGTGCTAGCAGCACAGGGGCGCCGAACACTGAAGCTTTCTTT	CASSTGAPNTEAFF
TRBV9	NA	TRBJ1-5	NA	TGTGCCAGCAGCCCCGGTCCCGGACAGAGTCAGCCCCAGCATTTT	CASSPGPGQSQPQHF